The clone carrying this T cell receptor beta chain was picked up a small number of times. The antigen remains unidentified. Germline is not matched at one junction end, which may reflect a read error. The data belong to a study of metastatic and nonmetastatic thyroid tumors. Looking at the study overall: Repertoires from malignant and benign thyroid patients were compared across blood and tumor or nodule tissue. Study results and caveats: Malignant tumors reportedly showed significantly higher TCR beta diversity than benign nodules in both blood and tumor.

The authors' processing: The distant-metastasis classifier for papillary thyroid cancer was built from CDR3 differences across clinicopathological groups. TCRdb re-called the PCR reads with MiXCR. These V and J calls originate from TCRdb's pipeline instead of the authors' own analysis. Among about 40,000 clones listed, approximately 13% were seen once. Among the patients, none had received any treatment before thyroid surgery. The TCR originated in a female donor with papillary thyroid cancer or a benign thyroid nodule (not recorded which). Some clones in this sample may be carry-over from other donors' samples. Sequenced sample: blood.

The CDR3 DNA follows: TGTACCAGCCCTTCGGGATTACCCTACAATGAGCAGTTCTTC. Amino acids: CTSPSGLPYNEQFF. The V call is TRBV6-2 or TRBV6-3, the J call TRBJ2-1; TRBD2 might be the D (5 bases). The CDR3 has 14 amino acids. The V gene's germline CDR1 is MNHEY and CDR2 SVGEGT.